The rows below give T cell receptor beta chains drawn from one sample of a study of STAT3 mutations in large granular lymphocyte leukemia. Profiled with immunoSEQ multiplex PCR; TCRdb holds only in-frame clones, not every one. This sample carries 17,000 or so clones, 80% to 95% of them seen once, and the ten largest clones take less than 45%. Sequencing was done on a sample of peripheral blood mononuclear cells. The receptors derive from a man aged 55-75 years with T-cell large granular lymphocyte leukemia. Some clones in this sample may be carry-over from other donors' samples. The CDR3 runs from the conserved cysteine through the conserved F or W. A D gene is named only where the DNA matches it firmly. Only some rows state a clone size, as once, few, many or a class for expanded clones.

d_gene: -
abundance: -
j_gene: TRBJ2-7
v_gene: TRBV6-6
CDR3nt: TGTGCCAGCAGACGGCCTGGCTCCTACGAGCAGTACTTC
CDR3aa: CASRRPGSYEQYF

d_gene: -
abundance: few
j_gene: TRBJ2-1
v_gene: TRBV7-2
CDR3nt: TGTGCCAGCAGCTTACACGGGAGAGGTGAGCAGTTCTTC
CDR3aa: CASSLHGRGEQFF

d_gene: -
abundance: -
j_gene: TRBJ2-7
v_gene: TRBV28
CDR3nt: TGTGCCAGCAGTCTTCACGAGCAGTACTTC
CDR3aa: CASSLHEQYF

d_gene: -
abundance: -
j_gene: TRBJ2-1
v_gene: TRBV7-2
CDR3nt: TGTGCCAGCAGCTTAATGAGGTACAATGAGCAGTTCTTC
CDR3aa: CASSLMRYNEQFF

d_gene: TRBD2
abundance: -
j_gene: TRBJ2-7
v_gene: TRBV7-9
CDR3nt: TGTGCCAGCAGCTTGACTAGCGGGAGGGGGTACGAGCAGTACTTC
CDR3aa: CASSLTSGRGYEQYF

d_gene: -
abundance: -
j_gene: TRBJ1-2
v_gene: TRBV18
CDR3nt: TGTGCCAGCTCACCGATATCAGGGGTTGGCGACTATGGCTACACCTTC
CDR3aa: CASSPISGVGDYGYTF

d_gene: -
abundance: -
j_gene: TRBJ2-5
v_gene: TRBV10-2
CDR3nt: TGCGCCAGCAGCCGGCTAGCGAGGGGAGAGACCCAGTACTTC
CDR3aa: CASSRLARGETQYF

d_gene: -
abundance: -
j_gene: TRBJ1-6
v_gene: TRBV5-1
CDR3nt: TGCGCCAGCACCCGTGGGGGGCTAATAGGGAATTCACCCCTCCACTTT
CDR3aa: CASTRGGLIGNSPLHF

d_gene: TRBD2
abundance: -
j_gene: TRBJ2-2
v_gene: TRBV4-2
CDR3nt: TGTGCCAGCAGCCAAGAACTCCAGGCGGGAGGAATTCCCGGGGAGCTGTTTTTT
CDR3aa: CASSQELQAGGIPGELFF

d_gene: TRBD2
abundance: -
j_gene: TRBJ2-4
v_gene: TRBV15
CDR3nt: TGTGCCACCAGCAGAGACGGGACTAGGGGGAACATTCAGTACTTC
CDR3aa: CATSRDGTRGNIQYF

d_gene: -
abundance: -
j_gene: TRBJ2-5
v_gene: TRBV5-8
CDR3nt: TGTGCCAGCAGCTTGGTCCAAGAGACCCAGTACTTC
CDR3aa: CASSLVQETQYF

d_gene: TRBD1
abundance: -
j_gene: TRBJ1-2
v_gene: TRBV6-4
CDR3nt: TGTGCCAGCAGTATCCCCGACAGGGAAGGTGGCTACACCTTC
CDR3aa: CASSIPDREGGYTF

d_gene: -
abundance: -
j_gene: TRBJ2-7
v_gene: TRBV27
CDR3nt: TGTGCCAGCAGCCCCCTGAGGGCTCTATCCTCCTACGAGCAGTACTTC
CDR3aa: CASSPLRALSSYEQYF

d_gene: TRBD1
abundance: -
j_gene: TRBJ2-3
v_gene: TRBV27
CDR3nt: TGTGCCAGCAGTTTCCGGGACAGGGCCTCCGTGGATACGCAGTATTTT
CDR3aa: CASSFRDRASVDTQYF

d_gene: -
abundance: -
j_gene: TRBJ2-1
v_gene: TRBV5-1
CDR3nt: TGCGCCAGCAGCCCCTGGACAGACTTCTCCTACAATGAGCAGTTCTTC
CDR3aa: CASSPWTDFSYNEQFF

d_gene: TRBD1
abundance: -
j_gene: TRBJ1-2
v_gene: TRBV4-3
CDR3nt: TGCGCCAGCAGCCAAGGACAGGGGGCGCAAGGCTACACCTTC
CDR3aa: CASSQGQGAQGYTF

d_gene: -
abundance: -
j_gene: TRBJ1-5
v_gene: TRBV6-5
CDR3nt: TGTGCCAGCACCTCAGACAGGAATAGCAATCAGCCCCAGCATTTT
CDR3aa: CASTSDRNSNQPQHF

d_gene: TRBD1
abundance: -
j_gene: TRBJ2-5
v_gene: TRBV6-1
CDR3nt: TGTGCCAGCAGTGATCCAGGGACAGGCCAAGAGACCCAGTACTTC
CDR3aa: CASSDPGTGQETQYF

d_gene: TRBD2
abundance: -
j_gene: TRBJ2-7
v_gene: TRBV7-2
CDR3nt: TGTGCCAGCAGCTTAGAGGCATCCTCGGCTAGCGGGGGGTCCTACGAGCAGTACTTC
CDR3aa: CASSLEASSASGGSYEQYF

d_gene: TRBD1
abundance: -
j_gene: TRBJ1-5
v_gene: TRBV7-8
CDR3nt: TGTGCCAGCAGCATGACTCAGGGGGTGGGAATCCAGCCCCAGCATTTT
CDR3aa: CASSMTQGVGIQPQHF

d_gene: -
abundance: -
j_gene: TRBJ2-1
v_gene: TRBV5-1
CDR3nt: TGCGCCAGCAGCTGGGAGCGGCAGGGACAGTTCTTC
CDR3aa: CASSWERQGQFF

d_gene: -
abundance: -
j_gene: TRBJ1-1
v_gene: TRBV6-6
CDR3nt: TGTGCCAGCAGTAGGCCCTCGGAAGCTTTCTTT
CDR3aa: CASSRPSEAFF

d_gene: TRBD2
abundance: -
j_gene: TRBJ2-7
v_gene: TRBV18
CDR3nt: TGTGCCAGCTCACCGAGAGGGACTAGCGGGAGGAACGAGCAGTACTTC
CDR3aa: CASSPRGTSGRNEQYF

d_gene: -
abundance: -
j_gene: TRBJ2-1
v_gene: TRBV7-9
CDR3nt: TGTGCCAGCAGCTTAAAGGTACGGGACTCCCGGGGCAATGAGCAGTTCTTC
CDR3aa: CASSLKVRDSRGNEQFF

d_gene: TRBD1
abundance: -
j_gene: TRBJ2-3
v_gene: TRBV27
CDR3nt: TGTGCCAGCCTCCCAGGGGACAGGGGGAGGACAGATACGCAGTATTTT
CDR3aa: CASLPGDRGRTDTQYF

d_gene: -
abundance: -
j_gene: TRBJ1-2
v_gene: TRBV5-1
CDR3nt: TGCGCCAGCAGCCCGGACAGTACAATTTCGGCTATCGATGGCTACACCTTC
CDR3aa: CASSPDSTISAIDGYTF

d_gene: -
abundance: -
j_gene: TRBJ1-2
v_gene: TRBV6-1
CDR3nt: TGTGCCAGCAGTGTGGGGATATCGGACTATGGCTACACCTTC
CDR3aa: CASSVGISDYGYTF

d_gene: -
abundance: -
j_gene: TRBJ2-3
v_gene: TRBV5-1
CDR3nt: TGCGCCAGCAGGGCTACTAGCACAGATACGCAGTATTTT
CDR3aa: CASRATSTDTQYF

d_gene: TRBD1
abundance: -
j_gene: TRBJ2-3
v_gene: TRBV5-1
CDR3nt: TGCGCCAGCAGCTTACAGGGGGCTAGCACAGATACGCAGTATTTT
CDR3aa: CASSLQGASTDTQYF

d_gene: TRBD1
abundance: once
j_gene: TRBJ2-5
v_gene: TRBV29-1
CDR3nt: TGCAGCGTTGAAGGGGACAGCCAAGAGACCCAGTACTTC
CDR3aa: CSVEGDSQETQYF

d_gene: TRBD2
abundance: -
j_gene: TRBJ2-5
v_gene: TRBV4-2
CDR3nt: TGTGCCAGCAGCCAAGGGGGGGGGACTAGGGAGACCCAGTACTTC
CDR3aa: CASSQGGGTRETQYF

d_gene: TRBD2
abundance: -
j_gene: TRBJ2-3
v_gene: TRBV7-3
CDR3nt: TGTGCCAGCAGCCCCTGGACTAGCGGGAGGACAGATACGCAGTATTTT
CDR3aa: CASSPWTSGRTDTQYF

d_gene: -
abundance: -
j_gene: TRBJ1-2
v_gene: TRBV7-2
CDR3nt: TGTGCCAGCAGCTTAGCATGGGATGGCTACACCTTC
CDR3aa: CASSLAWDGYTF

d_gene: -
abundance: -
j_gene: TRBJ2-5
v_gene: TRBV7-7
CDR3nt: TGTGCTAGCAGCCCATCTAGCGCCCAAGAGACCCAGTACTTC
CDR3aa: CASSPSSAQETQYF

d_gene: -
abundance: -
j_gene: TRBJ2-3
v_gene: TRBV4-3
CDR3nt: TGCGCCAGCAGCCAAGGAGCTACCTCGGGGGCAGATACGCAGTATTTT
CDR3aa: CASSQGATSGADTQYF

d_gene: -
abundance: once
j_gene: TRBJ1-2
v_gene: TRBV30
CDR3nt: TGTGCCTGGATGGGATGGGGCTGGTCTAACTATGGCTACACCTTC
CDR3aa: CAWMGWGWSNYGYTF

d_gene: -
abundance: -
j_gene: TRBJ1-5
v_gene: TRBV19
CDR3nt: TGTGCCAGTAACGCGGATAGCAATCAGCCCCAGCATTTT
CDR3aa: CASNADSNQPQHF

d_gene: -
abundance: -
j_gene: TRBJ2-3
v_gene: TRBV10-3
CDR3nt: TGTGCCATCATGAGGGGGGGGAGCACTAGCACAGATACGCAGTATTTT
CDR3aa: CAIMRGGSTSTDTQYF

d_gene: -
abundance: -
j_gene: TRBJ2-3
v_gene: TRBV28
CDR3nt: TGTGCCAGCAGTCCGGGGCCCGGTCGTCCAGATACGCAGTATTTT
CDR3aa: CASSPGPGRPDTQYF

d_gene: TRBD1
abundance: -
j_gene: TRBJ2-2
v_gene: TRBV4-1
CDR3nt: TGCGCCAGCAGCCACCCCTTTAAGGGGGCGCACGGGGAGCTGTTTTTT
CDR3aa: CASSHPFKGAHGELFF

d_gene: -
abundance: -
j_gene: TRBJ1-1
v_gene: TRBV30
CDR3nt: TGTGCCTGGAGAAACAGGGTCACTGAAGCTTTCTTT
CDR3aa: CAWRNRVTEAFF